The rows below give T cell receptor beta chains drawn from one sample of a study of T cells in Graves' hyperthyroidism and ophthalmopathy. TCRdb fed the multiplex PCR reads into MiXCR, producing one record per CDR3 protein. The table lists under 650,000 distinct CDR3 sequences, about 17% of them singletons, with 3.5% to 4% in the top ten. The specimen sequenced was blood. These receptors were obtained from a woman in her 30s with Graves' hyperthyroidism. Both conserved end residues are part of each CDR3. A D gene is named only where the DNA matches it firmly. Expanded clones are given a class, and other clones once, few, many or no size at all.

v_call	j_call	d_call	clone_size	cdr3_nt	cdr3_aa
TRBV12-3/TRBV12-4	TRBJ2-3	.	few	TGTGCCAGCAGTTTCTCAGGAGGAAGGACGCAGTATTTT	CASSFSGGRTQYF
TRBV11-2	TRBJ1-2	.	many	TGTGCCAGCAGCTTGCTGGAGGGGACCCATCATGGCTACACCTTC	CASSLLEGTHHGYTF
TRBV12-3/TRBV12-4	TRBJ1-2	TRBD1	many	TGTGCCAGCAGTCCAAGACAGGGGAGTAAGGATGGCTACACCTTC	CASSPRQGSKDGYTF
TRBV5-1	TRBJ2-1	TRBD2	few	TGCGCCAGCAGCTTCAATATAGCGGGTCTCATTAATGAGCAGTTCTTC	CASSFNIAGLINEQFF
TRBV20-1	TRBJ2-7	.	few	TGCAGCCCCCAAGTACCCCTGGGGCCATACGAGCAGTACTTC	CSPQVPLGPYEQYF
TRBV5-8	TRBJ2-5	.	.	TGTGCCAGCACGGGGGAGGGGGCGCCGGGGGAGACCCAGTACTTC	CASTGEGAPGETQYF
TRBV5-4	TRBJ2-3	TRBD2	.	TGTGCCAGCGGAAGCGGGAGGGCACCCACAGATACGCAGTATTTT	CASGSGRAPTDTQYF
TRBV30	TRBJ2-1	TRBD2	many	TGTGCCTGGAGATCGGGACTAGCGAGTCTTAGCTCCTACAATGAGCAGTTCTTC	CAWRSGLASLSSYNEQFF
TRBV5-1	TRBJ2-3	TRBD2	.	TGCGCCAGCAGCCAGGGACTAGCGGGAGCTCTATCAGATACGCAGTATTTT	CASSQGLAGALSDTQYF
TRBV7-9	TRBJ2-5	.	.	TGTGCCAGCAGCTTCCAGCTGGAACCCGGAGAGACCCAGTACTTC	CASSFQLEPGETQYF
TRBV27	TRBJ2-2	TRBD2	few	TGTGCCAGCAAAGGCTTGGCGGGAGGCTCGGCCGGGGAGCTGTTTTTT	CASKGLAGGSAGELFF
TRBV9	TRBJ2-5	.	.	TGTGCCAGCAGCGTAGCTGGTGCGGGAATGGGCCAAGAGACCCAGTACTTC	CASSVAGAGMGQETQYF
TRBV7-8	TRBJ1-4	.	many	TGTGCCAGCAGCTTTCGGTACCAAGAAAAACTGTTTTTT	CASSFRYQEKLFF
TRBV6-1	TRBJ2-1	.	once	TGTGCCAGCAGTGCACGAGACTTAGGAAACAATGAGCAGTTCTTC	CASSARDLGNNEQFF
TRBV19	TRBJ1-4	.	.	TGTGCCACATCGGGTGAGGAACTGTTTTTT	CATSGEELFF
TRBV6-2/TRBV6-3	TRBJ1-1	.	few	TGTGCCAGCAGTTATGCCGGGGAGAACACTGAAGCTTTCTTT	CASSYAGENTEAFF
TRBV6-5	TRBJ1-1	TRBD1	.	TGTGCCAGCAGTTATGAGAACAGGGGGGTTACTGAAGCTTTCTTT	CASSYENRGVTEAFF
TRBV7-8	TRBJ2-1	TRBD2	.	TGTGCCAGCAGCCCAAGACTAGCGGGATCTCTTTATTGGTCCTACAATGAGCAGTTCTTC	CASSPRLAGSLYWSYNEQFF
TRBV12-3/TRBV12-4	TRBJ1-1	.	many	TGTGCCAGCAGCGCCGGGGGGAGGGACGCTTTCTTT	CASSAGGRDAFF
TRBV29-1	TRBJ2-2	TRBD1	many	TGCAGCGTGGCGACAGGGATGAACACCGGGGAGCTGTTTTTT	CSVATGMNTGELFF
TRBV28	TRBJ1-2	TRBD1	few	TGTGCCAGCAGTTTTGAGCGGGACAGGAATAACTATGGCTACACCTTC	CASSFERDRNNYGYTF
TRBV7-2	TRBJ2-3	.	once	TGTGCCAGCAGCTTTATAGGCACAGATACGCAGTATTTT	CASSFIGTDTQYF
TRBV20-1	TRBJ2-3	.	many	TGCAGTGCTGGGGGTTTTGAGGATACGCAGTATTTT	CSAGGFEDTQYF
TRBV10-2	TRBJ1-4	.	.	TGCGCCAGCAGGAAAGGACACTTCGAGGGTGAAAAACTGTTTTTT	CASRKGHFEGEKLFF
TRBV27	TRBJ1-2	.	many	TGTGCCAGCAAGATTTATGGCTACACCTTC	CASKIYGYTF
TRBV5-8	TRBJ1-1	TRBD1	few	TGTGCCAGCAGCTGGGGGACAGTTGTTACTGAAGCTTTCTTT	CASSWGTVVTEAFF
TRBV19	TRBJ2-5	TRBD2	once	TGTGCCAGTAGCCCACGGGGCGGGAGCGGGAAGACCCAGTACTTC	CASSPRGGSGKTQYF
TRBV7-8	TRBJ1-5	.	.	TGTGCCAGCAGCTTAGCGAGGACGGGGATTAGCAATCAGCCCCAGCATTTT	CASSLARTGISNQPQHF
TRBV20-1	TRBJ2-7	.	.	TGCAGTGCTATACAGGGTACCTCCTACGAGCAGTACTTC	CSAIQGTSYEQYF
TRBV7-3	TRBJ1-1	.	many	TGTGCCAGCAGCCCCCTGGCCGGTGGGGGCACTGAAGCTTTCTTT	CASSPLAGGGTEAFF
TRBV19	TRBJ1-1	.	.	TGTGCCAGTAAACTGGGGAACACTGAAGCTTTCTTT	CASKLGNTEAFF
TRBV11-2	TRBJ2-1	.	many	TGTGCCAGCAGCTTAGAGCAGGGGTATTACAATGAGCAGTTCTTC	CASSLEQGYYNEQFF
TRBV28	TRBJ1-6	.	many	TGTGCCAGCAGATCGGGCAGACGAGATTCACCCCTCCACTTT	CASRSGRRDSPLHF
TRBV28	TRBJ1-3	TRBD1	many	TGTGCCAGCAGTCCCCGGACAGGGTCCGGAAACACCATATATTTT	CASSPRTGSGNTIYF
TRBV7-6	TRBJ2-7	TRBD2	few	TGTGCCAGCAGCTTGACTAGCGGGGACTACGAGCAGTACTTC	CASSLTSGDYEQYF
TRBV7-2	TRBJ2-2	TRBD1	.	TGTGCCAGCAGCCCTCAGGGACAGATCACCGGGGAGCTGTTTTTT	CASSPQGQITGELFF
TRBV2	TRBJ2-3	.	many	TGTGCCAGCAGTGAACACAGCGGGAGCACAGATACGCAGTATTTT	CASSEHSGSTDTQYF
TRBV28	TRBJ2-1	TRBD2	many	TGTGCCAGCAGTTTAGCTCCACTAGCGGGAGTCAATGAGCAGTTCTTC	CASSLAPLAGVNEQFF